These T cell receptor beta chains were read from a single sample in a study of vaccination and CD4 T cells after COVID-19. In TCRdb, the PCR reads were re-called with MiXCR into one record per CDR3 protein. This sample has around 19,000 distinct CDR3 sequences, with about 56% found just once. These receptors have no known antigen. Sequencing was performed on CD4+ T cells from blood, cultured in vitro, taken before SARS-CoV-2 vaccination. Receptor source: a human donor who had recovered from COVID-19. CDR3s include the opening cysteine and the closing phenylalanine or tryptophan. A D gene is named only where the DNA matches it firmly. The size field is filled for only some rows; it gives once, few, many or a size class.

J gene: TRBJ1-2
clone size: NA
V gene: TRBV24-1
D gene: NA
CDR3 protein: CATSDKTANYGYTF
CDR3 DNA: TGTGCCACCAGTGATAAAACAGCTAACTATGGCTACACCTTC

J gene: TRBJ1-2
clone size: NA
V gene: TRBV7-9
D gene: NA
CDR3 protein: CASSLDGAAYGYTF
CDR3 DNA: TGTGCCAGCAGCTTAGACGGGGCGGCCTATGGCTACACCTTC

J gene: TRBJ2-1
clone size: NA
V gene: TRBV19
D gene: TRBD2
CDR3 protein: CASSPRARGDEQFF
CDR3 DNA: TGTGCCAGTAGTCCCCGGGCCCGGGGGGATGAGCAGTTCTTC

J gene: TRBJ2-3
clone size: NA
V gene: TRBV20-1
D gene: NA
CDR3 protein: CSAWDFGDTQYF
CDR3 DNA: TGCAGTGCTTGGGACTTCGGAGATACGCAGTATTTT

J gene: TRBJ1-6
clone size: few
V gene: TRBV27
D gene: TRBD1
CDR3 protein: CASSYRGLIRSSYNSPLHF
CDR3 DNA: TGTGCCAGCAGTTACAGGGGGTTAATTCGGAGCTCCTATAATTCACCCCTCCACTTT

J gene: TRBJ2-7
clone size: once
V gene: TRBV15
D gene: NA
CDR3 protein: CATSREGRREQYF
CDR3 DNA: TGTGCCACCAGCAGAGAAGGGCGAAGGGAGCAGTACTTC

J gene: TRBJ2-5
clone size: few
V gene: TRBV7-6
D gene: NA
CDR3 protein: CASSLGPGRQETQYF
CDR3 DNA: TGTGCCAGCAGCTTAGGGCCTGGGAGGCAAGAGACCCAGTACTTC

J gene: TRBJ1-1
clone size: NA
V gene: TRBV15
D gene: NA
CDR3 protein: CATSPRGNTEAFF
CDR3 DNA: TGTGCCACCAGCCCACGGGGGAACACTGAAGCTTTCTTT

J gene: TRBJ1-5
clone size: NA
V gene: TRBV6-2/TRBV6-3
D gene: NA
CDR3 protein: CASTTTVFGGHQPQHF
CDR3 DNA: TGTGCCAGCACAACGACAGTTTTCGGTGGCCATCAGCCCCAGCATTTT

J gene: TRBJ2-7
clone size: NA
V gene: TRBV29-1
D gene: TRBD2
CDR3 protein: CSVEGWGGVTYEQYF
CDR3 DNA: TGCAGCGTTGAAGGGTGGGGAGGGGTAACCTACGAGCAGTACTTC

J gene: TRBJ1-5
clone size: NA
V gene: TRBV2
D gene: NA
CDR3 protein: CASMGTDQPQHF
CDR3 DNA: TGTGCCAGCATGGGCACCGATCAGCCCCAGCATTTT

J gene: TRBJ2-1
clone size: NA
V gene: TRBV20-1
D gene: NA
CDR3 protein: CSASGQDSYNEQFF
CDR3 DNA: TGCAGTGCTAGTGGTCAAGACTCCTACAATGAGCAGTTCTTC

J gene: TRBJ1-2
clone size: NA
V gene: TRBV6-1
D gene: NA
CDR3 protein: CASTTGHDYGYTF
CDR3 DNA: TGTGCCAGCACCACCGGGCACGACTATGGCTACACCTTC

J gene: TRBJ1-1
clone size: NA
V gene: TRBV12-3/TRBV12-4
D gene: NA
CDR3 protein: CAIRWAGNTEAFF
CDR3 DNA: TGTGCCATCAGATGGGCGGGGAACACTGAAGCTTTCTTT

J gene: TRBJ2-6
clone size: few
V gene: TRBV7-3
D gene: NA
CDR3 protein: CASSLTGRPGANVLTF
CDR3 DNA: TGTGCCAGCAGCTTAACAGGGCGGCCTGGGGCCAACGTCCTGACTTTC

J gene: TRBJ2-7
clone size: NA
V gene: TRBV6-1
D gene: NA
CDR3 protein: CAAGRRESSYEQYF
CDR3 DNA: TGTGCCGCCGGACGACGAGAGAGCTCCTACGAGCAGTACTTC

J gene: TRBJ1-2
clone size: NA
V gene: TRBV6-1
D gene: NA
CDR3 protein: CASSTGAAYGYTF
CDR3 DNA: TGTGCCAGCAGTACCGGGGCCGCCTATGGCTACACCTTC

J gene: TRBJ2-7
clone size: NA
V gene: TRBV7-8
D gene: TRBD1
CDR3 protein: CASSPKWDRAHEQYF
CDR3 DNA: TGTGCCAGCAGCCCCAAATGGGACAGGGCCCACGAGCAGTACTTC

J gene: TRBJ2-5
clone size: few
V gene: TRBV20-1
D gene: NA
CDR3 protein: CSARTGEVQYF
CDR3 DNA: TGCAGTGCTAGAACAGGGGAGGTCCAGTACTTC

J gene: TRBJ1-1
clone size: NA
V gene: TRBV6-1
D gene: TRBD1
CDR3 protein: CASVGTGSEAFF
CDR3 DNA: TGTGCCAGCGTAGGGACAGGTAGTGAAGCTTTCTTT

J gene: TRBJ2-2
clone size: NA
V gene: TRBV20-1
D gene: TRBD2
CDR3 protein: CSARGRRTSGGVVTGELFF
CDR3 DNA: TGCAGTGCTAGGGGCCGAAGGACTAGCGGGGGGGTGGTCACCGGGGAGCTGTTTTTT

J gene: TRBJ2-7
clone size: few
V gene: TRBV10-3
D gene: TRBD2
CDR3 protein: CAISDQAGVDEQYF
CDR3 DNA: TGTGCCATCAGTGATCAAGCGGGAGTCGACGAGCAGTACTTC

J gene: TRBJ1-2
clone size: NA
V gene: TRBV5-6
D gene: TRBD1
CDR3 protein: CASSDPQGQGGYGYTF
CDR3 DNA: TGTGCCAGCAGCGACCCGCAGGGACAGGGGGGCTATGGCTACACCTTC

J gene: TRBJ1-1
clone size: NA
V gene: TRBV28
D gene: TRBD1
CDR3 protein: CASSLTGATNTEAFF
CDR3 DNA: TGTGCCAGCAGTTTGACAGGGGCCACGAACACTGAAGCTTTCTTT

J gene: TRBJ2-7
clone size: few
V gene: TRBV21-1
D gene: NA
CDR3 protein: CASRRAYEQYF
CDR3 DNA: TGTGCCAGCAGGAGGGCCTACGAGCAGTACTTC

J gene: TRBJ2-7
clone size: NA
V gene: TRBV11-2
D gene: NA
CDR3 protein: CASSLDLARAPGEQYF
CDR3 DNA: TGTGCCAGCAGCTTAGATCTCGCCAGGGCTCCTGGCGAGCAGTACTTC

J gene: TRBJ2-5
clone size: NA
V gene: TRBV5-4
D gene: TRBD1
CDR3 protein: CASRTGTAQETQYF
CDR3 DNA: TGTGCCAGCAGGACCGGGACAGCCCAAGAGACCCAGTACTTC

J gene: TRBJ2-5
clone size: few
V gene: TRBV15
D gene: NA
CDR3 protein: CATGRGGVVETQYF
CDR3 DNA: TGTGCCACCGGGAGGGGGGGTGTGGTAGAGACCCAGTACTTC

J gene: TRBJ1-1
clone size: NA
V gene: TRBV6-2/TRBV6-3
D gene: NA
CDR3 protein: CASTFNGGYTEAFF
CDR3 DNA: TGTGCCAGCACCTTCAACGGGGGATACACTGAAGCTTTCTTT

J gene: TRBJ1-1
clone size: NA
V gene: TRBV27
D gene: TRBD1
CDR3 protein: CASSLSDRGEAFF
CDR3 DNA: TGTGCCAGCAGTTTATCTGACAGGGGGGAAGCTTTCTTT

J gene: TRBJ1-2
clone size: NA
V gene: TRBV6-1
D gene: TRBD1
CDR3 protein: CASSGTGWTGYTF
CDR3 DNA: TGTGCCAGCAGTGGGACAGGATGGACTGGCTACACCTTC

J gene: TRBJ1-2
clone size: NA
V gene: TRBV10-1
D gene: NA
CDR3 protein: CASEEDRPSNYGYTF
CDR3 DNA: TGCGCCAGCGAGGAAGACAGACCGTCTAACTATGGCTACACCTTC

J gene: TRBJ1-2
clone size: few
V gene: TRBV15
D gene: NA
CDR3 protein: CATSRGTSGSLRF
CDR3 DNA: TGTGCCACCAGCAGAGGGACGTCGGGGAGCCTCCGCTTC

J gene: TRBJ2-5
clone size: NA
V gene: TRBV7-2
D gene: TRBD2
CDR3 protein: CASSSMTSGETQYF
CDR3 DNA: TGTGCCAGCAGCTCAATGACTAGCGGGGAGACCCAGTACTTC

J gene: TRBJ1-1
clone size: NA
V gene: TRBV28
D gene: NA
CDR3 protein: CASSPINTEAFF
CDR3 DNA: TGTGCCAGCAGTCCAATAAACACTGAAGCTTTCTTT

J gene: TRBJ2-1
clone size: NA
V gene: TRBV5-1
D gene: NA
CDR3 protein: CASSMDQTLGRDEQFF
CDR3 DNA: TGCGCCAGCAGCATGGATCAGACTTTGGGACGCGATGAGCAGTTCTTC

J gene: TRBJ2-7
clone size: NA
V gene: TRBV6-1
D gene: TRBD2
CDR3 protein: CASRQTSGAVYEQYF
CDR3 DNA: TGTGCCAGCAGGCAGACTAGCGGGGCGGTCTACGAGCAGTACTTC

J gene: TRBJ1-1
clone size: NA
V gene: TRBV27
D gene: NA
CDR3 protein: CASSSGMNTEAFF
CDR3 DNA: TGTGCCAGCAGTTCCGGGATGAACACTGAAGCTTTCTTT

J gene: TRBJ2-7
clone size: NA
V gene: TRBV7-9
D gene: TRBD2
CDR3 protein: CASSLLREGRYGEQYF
CDR3 DNA: TGTGCCAGCAGCTTACTTCGGGAGGGCCGTTACGGCGAGCAGTACTTC

J gene: TRBJ1-1
clone size: NA
V gene: TRBV5-1
D gene: TRBD1
CDR3 protein: CASSAGTGGVLVGAFF
CDR3 DNA: TGCGCCAGCAGCGCCGGGACAGGGGGCGTTTTAGTTGGAGCTTTCTTT

J gene: TRBJ1-6
clone size: NA
V gene: TRBV19
D gene: NA
CDR3 protein: CASEVTGTLNSPLHF
CDR3 DNA: TGTGCCAGTGAAGTGACAGGCACCCTCAATTCACCCCTCCACTTT

J gene: TRBJ2-1
clone size: once
V gene: TRBV20-1
D gene: TRBD2
CDR3 protein: CSARATGTSGFNEQFF
CDR3 DNA: TGCAGTGCTAGAGCTACCGGGACTAGCGGCTTCAATGAGCAGTTCTTC

J gene: TRBJ1-2
clone size: NA
V gene: TRBV25-1
D gene: NA
CDR3 protein: CASSESGGRLHNYGYTF
CDR3 DNA: TGTGCCAGCAGTGAATCGGGGGGACGGCTCCATAACTATGGCTACACCTTC

J gene: TRBJ1-2
clone size: NA
V gene: TRBV7-2
D gene: NA
CDR3 protein: CASSLARTGYGYTF
CDR3 DNA: TGTGCCAGCAGCTTAGCGCGAACGGGTTATGGCTACACCTTC

J gene: TRBJ2-7
clone size: NA
V gene: TRBV27
D gene: NA
CDR3 protein: CASSFGGPSEQYF
CDR3 DNA: TGTGCCAGCAGTTTTGGGGGGCCGAGCGAGCAGTACTTC

J gene: TRBJ1-6
clone size: NA
V gene: TRBV21-1
D gene: NA
CDR3 protein: CASREGGRRSHNSPLHF
CDR3 DNA: TGTGCCAGCCGTGAGGGGGGCAGGAGGAGCCATAATTCACCCCTCCACTTT

J gene: TRBJ2-7
clone size: NA
V gene: TRBV20-1
D gene: NA
CDR3 protein: CSAVVGLGEQYF
CDR3 DNA: TGCAGTGCTGTTGTTGGGTTGGGCGAGCAGTACTTC

J gene: TRBJ1-5
clone size: NA
V gene: TRBV15
D gene: NA
CDR3 protein: CATSRAVLRQPQHF
CDR3 DNA: TGTGCCACCAGCAGAGCCGTACTGAGGCAGCCCCAGCATTTT

J gene: TRBJ1-6
clone size: few
V gene: TRBV6-2/TRBV6-3
D gene: NA
CDR3 protein: CASSYSTSPLHF
CDR3 DNA: TGTGCCAGCAGTTACTCGACGTCACCCCTCCACTTT

J gene: TRBJ1-5
clone size: NA
V gene: TRBV12-3/TRBV12-4
D gene: TRBD1
CDR3 protein: CASSDEGQVQPQHF
CDR3 DNA: TGTGCCAGCAGCGACGAGGGACAGGTTCAGCCCCAGCATTTT

J gene: TRBJ1-5
clone size: NA
V gene: TRBV7-2
D gene: NA
CDR3 protein: CASSLRGDTVKPQHF
CDR3 DNA: TGTGCCAGCAGCTTGAGGGGGGACACAGTTAAGCCCCAGCATTTT

J gene: TRBJ2-3
clone size: few
V gene: TRBV11-3
D gene: NA
CDR3 protein: CASSFALASVRTDTQYF
CDR3 DNA: TGTGCCAGCAGCTTCGCTTTGGCTAGCGTTAGGACAGATACGCAGTATTTT

J gene: TRBJ1-1
clone size: NA
V gene: TRBV7-2
D gene: NA
CDR3 protein: CASSLAVGNTEAFF
CDR3 DNA: TGTGCCAGCAGCTTGGCGGTAGGGAACACTGAAGCTTTCTTT